This T cell receptor (beta chain) appears in the sequencing data of a study of T cell changes during pregnancy in multiple sclerosis. Sequenced by immunoSEQ multiplex PCR; TCRdb stores in-frame clones only, minus some. The sample records around 110,000 clones, just under 95% being singletons. The CDR3 consists of 13 residues. Losses at the gene ends were 2 bases for V and 8 bases for J; bases not matched to a gene: 3. Germline V gene sequence: CDR1 WSHSY, CDR2 SAAADI. The specimen was peripheral blood, collected in the third trimester of pregnancy. The chain couples TRBV10-2 to TRBJ1-2, with 9 bases aligning to TRBD1. The source of this sequence is a female donor in good health, enrolled as a control in a pregnancy study. The CDR3 DNA follows: TGCGCCAGCAGTGAGCCGGGACAGGGAGGCTACACCTTC. Its protein product is CASSEPGQGGYTF.